Sequencing of this T cell receptor beta chain was carried out in a study of shared clonotypes between healthy human individuals. The CD4+ fraction was divided into a CD45RA+ naive subset and a CD45RA-negative memory subset. V was cut by 0 bases and J by 0 bases, with 7 bases left in between. Per the germline V gene, CDR1 is SGDLS and CDR2 is YYNGEE. The CDR3 has 15 amino acids. The run depth of the assay was deep. Sequenced by immunoSEQ multiplex PCR; TCRdb stores in-frame clones only, minus some. Found here are about 1.1 million clones, roughly 74% of them singletons; the top ten hold 0.52%. A remark on this clone: Its antigen is unidentified. A read error may be the cause here, since a much bigger clone is one base away. This sample also contains other DNA sequences that code for the same CDR3.

Notes on the study in general: As a rule, naive subsets had a larger estimated richness than memory subsets. For naive CD4 cells, roughly 5% of clonotypes were shared across a few donors.

J is TRBJ1-3 and V is TRBV9; no clear D gene. The receptor comes from a man aged 18-30 years in good health. Some clones in this sample may be carry-over from other donors' samples. Source material: memory CD4+ T cells from PBMCs. Indicated subset: CD45RA-negative fraction. The CDR3 protein is CASSVEGSSGNTIYF. Written as DNA, the CDR3 is TGTGCCAGCAGCGTAGAGGGCAGCTCTGGAAACACCATATATTTT.